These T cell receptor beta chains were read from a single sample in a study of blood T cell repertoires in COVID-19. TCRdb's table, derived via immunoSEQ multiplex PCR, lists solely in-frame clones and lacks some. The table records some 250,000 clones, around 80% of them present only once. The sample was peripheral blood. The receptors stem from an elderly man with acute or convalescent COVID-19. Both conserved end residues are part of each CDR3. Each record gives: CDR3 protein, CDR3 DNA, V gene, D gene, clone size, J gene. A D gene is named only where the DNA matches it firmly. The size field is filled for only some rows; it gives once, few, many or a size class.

cdr3_aa: CASSLGGGGGVSYNEQFF
cdr3_nt: TGTGCCAGCAGCTTGGGGGGAGGCGGGGGAGTCTCCTACAATGAGCAGTTCTTC
v_call: TRBV5-4
d_call: TRBD2
clone_size: -
j_call: TRBJ2-1

cdr3_aa: CASSPAGIDTGELFF
cdr3_nt: TGTGCCAGCTCACCAGCGGGGATAGACACCGGGGAGCTGTTTTTT
v_call: TRBV18
d_call: -
clone_size: -
j_call: TRBJ2-2

cdr3_aa: CAWKGQLLNGYTF
cdr3_nt: TGTGCCTGGAAGGGACAGTTGTTAAATGGCTACACCTTC
v_call: TRBV30
d_call: TRBD1
clone_size: -
j_call: TRBJ1-2

cdr3_aa: CASSVGTREVYGYTF
cdr3_nt: TGCGCCAGCAGCGTAGGGACCCGGGAGGTCTATGGCTACACCTTC
v_call: TRBV5-1
d_call: -
clone_size: -
j_call: TRBJ1-2

cdr3_aa: CASSRGGNTEAFF
cdr3_nt: TGCGCCAGCAGCCGGGGAGGTAACACTGAAGCTTTCTTT
v_call: TRBV4-1
d_call: -
clone_size: -
j_call: TRBJ1-1

cdr3_aa: CSVELAGAPYEQYF
cdr3_nt: TGCAGCGTTGAACTAGCGGGAGCCCCCTACGAGCAGTACTTC
v_call: TRBV29-1
d_call: TRBD2
clone_size: -
j_call: TRBJ2-7

cdr3_aa: CAISGTTSGRAEQYF
cdr3_nt: TGTGCCATCAGTGGGACGACTAGCGGGAGGGCCGAGCAGTACTTC
v_call: TRBV10-3
d_call: TRBD2
clone_size: -
j_call: TRBJ2-7

cdr3_aa: CASSPPSTGIEETQYF
cdr3_nt: TGTGCCAGCTCACCACCGAGCACAGGGATAGAAGAGACCCAGTACTTC
v_call: TRBV18
d_call: -
clone_size: -
j_call: TRBJ2-5

cdr3_aa: CASSLETGTGGHGYTF
cdr3_nt: TGTGCCAGCAGCTTAGAAACCGGGACAGGGGGTCATGGCTACACCTTC
v_call: TRBV7-9
d_call: TRBD1
clone_size: -
j_call: TRBJ1-2

cdr3_aa: CASSQGLAGGRETQYF
cdr3_nt: TGTGCCAGCAGCCAAGGTCTAGCGGGAGGGAGAGAGACCCAGTACTTC
v_call: TRBV3-1/TRBV3-2
d_call: TRBD2
clone_size: once
j_call: TRBJ2-5

cdr3_aa: CASSRHHRAETQYF
cdr3_nt: TGTGCCAGTAGCCGACACCACAGGGCGGAGACCCAGTACTTC
v_call: TRBV19
d_call: -
clone_size: -
j_call: TRBJ2-5

cdr3_aa: CASSLGQGGTGELFF
cdr3_nt: TGCGCCAGCAGCTTGGGACAGGGGGGCACCGGGGAGCTGTTTTTT
v_call: TRBV5-1
d_call: TRBD1
clone_size: -
j_call: TRBJ2-2

cdr3_aa: CASSTAGQGYEQYF
cdr3_nt: TGTGCCAGCAGTACCGCGGGACAGGGATACGAGCAGTACTTC
v_call: TRBV5-5
d_call: TRBD1
clone_size: -
j_call: TRBJ2-7

cdr3_aa: CASSLSSGSPDTQYF
cdr3_nt: TGTGCCAGCAGCCTATCTAGCGGGTCCCCAGATACGCAGTATTTT
v_call: TRBV3-1/TRBV3-2
d_call: TRBD2
clone_size: -
j_call: TRBJ2-3

cdr3_aa: CASSAVDRAFTDTQYF
cdr3_nt: TGCGCCAGCAGTGCGGTGGACAGAGCTTTCACAGATACGCAGTATTTT
v_call: TRBV10-1
d_call: -
clone_size: few
j_call: TRBJ2-3

cdr3_aa: CASSQGQPRTTDTQYF
cdr3_nt: TGTGCCAGCAGTCAGGGACAGCCGCGTACCACAGATACGCAGTATTTT
v_call: TRBV27
d_call: TRBD1
clone_size: once
j_call: TRBJ2-3

cdr3_aa: CASSLERGDVILAKNIQYF
cdr3_nt: TGTGCCAGCAGCTTAGAGCGGGGGGACGTAATCTTAGCCAAAAACATTCAGTACTTC
v_call: TRBV7-2
d_call: TRBD2
clone_size: -
j_call: TRBJ2-4

cdr3_aa: CASSLEPVSTGELFF
cdr3_nt: TGTGCCAGCAGCCTGGAGCCGGTGTCCACCGGGGAGCTGTTTTTT
v_call: TRBV5-5
d_call: -
clone_size: -
j_call: TRBJ2-2

cdr3_aa: CSVRLDSNYGYTF
cdr3_nt: TGCAGCGTCCGTCTGGACAGCAACTATGGCTACACCTTC
v_call: TRBV29-1
d_call: -
clone_size: many
j_call: TRBJ1-2

cdr3_aa: CASSPDGTRNQETQYF
cdr3_nt: TGTGCCAGCAGCCCCGATGGCACCAGGAACCAAGAGACCCAGTACTTC
v_call: TRBV5-6
d_call: -
clone_size: -
j_call: TRBJ2-5

cdr3_aa: CASSPGQGTPYEQYF
cdr3_nt: TGTGCCAGTAGTCCGGGACAGGGGACCCCCTACGAGCAGTACTTC
v_call: TRBV19
d_call: TRBD1
clone_size: -
j_call: TRBJ2-7

cdr3_aa: CDRRRVWDRLAGVYEQYF
cdr3_nt: TGTGATAGACGTCGTGTGTGGGATAGACTAGCGGGGGTCTACGAGCAGTACTTC
v_call: TRBV19
d_call: TRBD2
clone_size: -
j_call: TRBJ2-7

cdr3_aa: CASSLGQGDGGELFF
cdr3_nt: TGTGCCAGCAGCTTAGGACAGGGCGATGGCGGGGAGCTGTTTTTT
v_call: TRBV7-6
d_call: TRBD1
clone_size: -
j_call: TRBJ2-2

cdr3_aa: CASSLGPGSSYNSPLHF
cdr3_nt: TGTGCCAGCAGCTTAGGGCCAGGTAGCTCCTATAATTCACCCCTCCACTTT
v_call: TRBV7-8
d_call: -
clone_size: -
j_call: TRBJ1-6

cdr3_aa: CASSLYGTGGGGELFF
cdr3_nt: TGTGCCAGCAGTTTATATGGGACAGGGGGTGGGGGGGAGCTGTTTTTT
v_call: TRBV27
d_call: TRBD1
clone_size: -
j_call: TRBJ2-2

cdr3_aa: CASSPWTSGSYEQYF
cdr3_nt: TGTGCCAGCTCACCGTGGACTAGCGGAAGCTACGAGCAGTACTTC
v_call: TRBV18
d_call: TRBD2
clone_size: -
j_call: TRBJ2-7